The rows below give T cell receptor beta chains drawn from one sample of a study of cytomegalovirus exposure and HLA in healthy donors. Assay: immunoSEQ multiplex PCR; the TCRdb copy retains only in-frame clones and omits some. The table includes fewer than 150,000 clones, about 80% detected once. The specimen sequenced was PBMCs. Every receptor here comes from a man in his forties or fifties in good health and CMV-seropositive. The CDR3 runs from the conserved cysteine through the conserved F or W. The D gene is left open where the match is weak. Clone sizes are given selectively: once, few, many, or a class where the clone is expanded.

CDR3nt,CDR3aa,d_gene,j_gene,abundance,v_gene
TGTGCCAGCAGACCTCATAGCTCTGGGGCCAACGTCCTGACTTTC,CASRPHSSGANVLTF,.,TRBJ2-6,.,TRBV6-6
TGTGCCAGCAGCTGGACAGGGTACAATGAGCAGTTCTTC,CASSWTGYNEQFF,TRBD1,TRBJ2-1,once,TRBV7-9
TGTGCCAGCAAGGGGACAGGGGGCTTTGGCTACACCTTC,CASKGTGGFGYTF,TRBD1,TRBJ1-2,.,TRBV27
TGTGCCAGCAGCCCCCTTGGACAGACAACTAATGAAAAACTGTTTTTT,CASSPLGQTTNEKLFF,.,TRBJ1-4,.,TRBV7-9
TGTGCCACCAGCAGAGATTATCAGCGCAGTGACTACGAGCAGTACTTC,CATSRDYQRSDYEQYF,.,TRBJ2-7,.,TRBV15
TGCGCCAGCCGACTAGCGGGAGGTCAATACAATGAGCAGTTCTTC,CASRLAGGQYNEQFF,TRBD2,TRBJ2-1,.,TRBV5-1
TGTGCCAGCAGTTGGGAGGGGGACACTGAAGCTTTCTTT,CASSWEGDTEAFF,.,TRBJ1-1,few,TRBV27
TGTGCCAGCAGCCCGCACAGCGGGAGCTCCTACAATGAGCAGTTCTTC,CASSPHSGSSYNEQFF,TRBD2,TRBJ2-1,.,TRBV7-3
TGTGCCTTTTCTCTTCTAGCGGGGTTCTACAATGAGCAGTTCTTC,CAFSLLAGFYNEQFF,TRBD2,TRBJ2-1,.,TRBV30
TGTGCCAGTAGTATGACAGGGGGCGGCTATGGCTACACCTTC,CASSMTGGGYGYTF,TRBD1,TRBJ1-2,.,TRBV19
TGCGCCAGCAGCTTGGGGTTCCAGGGCAAGGAACAGTTCTTC,CASSLGFQGKEQFF,.,TRBJ2-1,.,TRBV5-1
TGCGCCAGCAGCTTGGCACAGGGCCATGGCTACACCTTC,CASSLAQGHGYTF,.,TRBJ1-2,few,TRBV5-1
TGTGCCAGCAGCCATCCGGGACAGGGGAGAGTCGGCTACACCTTC,CASSHPGQGRVGYTF,TRBD1,TRBJ1-2,.,TRBV7-9
TGTGCCAGTACCAACGGGGGGCGCCGTACCGGGGAGCTGTTTTTT,CASTNGGRRTGELFF,.,TRBJ2-2,.,TRBV19
TGTGCCAGCAGCCTTGTCAGGGGGGCAGATACGCAGTATTTT,CASSLVRGADTQYF,.,TRBJ2-3,.,TRBV7-9
TGCGCCAGCAGCTTGGGGCGGACTAGCAACAATGAGCAGTTCTTC,CASSLGRTSNNEQFF,TRBD2,TRBJ2-1,.,TRBV5-1
TGTGCCAGCAGCTTGGCAGGGGGACAGCCCCAGCATTTT,CASSLAGGQPQHF,TRBD1,TRBJ1-5,.,TRBV5-6
TGTGCAAGTCGCTTTCGGACTAGGCAAAACTACGAGCAGTACTTC,CASRFRTRQNYEQYF,.,TRBJ2-7,.,TRBV12-2
TGTGCCAGCAGTGTGAGAGGACAAGGGTTCAGCACCATATATTTT,CASSVRGQGFSTIYF,.,TRBJ1-3,.,TRBV6-1
TGTGCCAGTAGCGGACAGGGAAGGAAACGCACTGAAGCTTTCTTT,CASSGQGRKRTEAFF,TRBD1,TRBJ1-1,.,TRBV19
TGTGCCAGCTCACCAGGACTGGCGGCTAGCACAGATACGCAGTATTTT,CASSPGLAASTDTQYF,.,TRBJ2-3,few,TRBV18
TGTGCCTGGAGTGATCCCAGTCCCGAGCAGTACTTC,CAWSDPSPEQYF,.,TRBJ2-7,.,TRBV30
TGTGCCAGCAGCCCCTACCACGGACAGGGGGCGCTTGGCTACACCTTC,CASSPYHGQGALGYTF,TRBD1,TRBJ1-2,.,TRBV27
TGTGCCAGAAGCCCCGGACTAGCGGTCAGGGATACGCAGTATTTT,CARSPGLAVRDTQYF,TRBD2,TRBJ2-3,.,TRBV5-3
TGTGCCAGCAGCCCAGGGGGTTCCTACAATGAGCAGTTCTTC,CASSPGGSYNEQFF,TRBD1,TRBJ2-1,.,TRBV9
TGTGCCATCGGGTACGGCTACGAGCAGTACTTC,CAIGYGYEQYF,.,TRBJ2-7,.,TRBV27
TGTGCCAGCAGTTATCAAGGGCCCAGGGGAGAGCAGTTCTTC,CASSYQGPRGEQFF,.,TRBJ2-1,.,TRBV27
TGCGCCAGCAGCTTGGGAACTAGCGGGAGGTCCTACAATGAGCAGTTCTTC,CASSLGTSGRSYNEQFF,TRBD2,TRBJ2-1,.,TRBV5-1
TGCGCCAGCAGCCAGACCCCCGGGACTAGCGGGGGAAATGAGCAGTTCTTC,CASSQTPGTSGGNEQFF,TRBD2,TRBJ2-1,once,TRBV4-3
TGTGCCAGCAGCCGCGCGGTAGATACGCAGTATTTT,CASSRAVDTQYF,.,TRBJ2-3,.,TRBV7-8
TGTGCCAGCTCTCAGAAACCGGGACAGGGAAATTCACCCCTCCACTTT,CASSQKPGQGNSPLHF,TRBD1,TRBJ1-6,.,TRBV18
TGTGCCAGCAACGTACCAGGGGGCGTTCATGGCTACACCTTC,CASNVPGGVHGYTF,TRBD1,TRBJ1-2,.,TRBV9
TGTGCCAGCAGCCCCGGGATGAACACTGAAGCTTTCTTT,CASSPGMNTEAFF,.,TRBJ1-1,.,TRBV5-4
TGTGCCAGCAGCTTAGGAAGAGTACAGTACACCGGGGAGCTGTTTTTT,CASSLGRVQYTGELFF,.,TRBJ2-2,.,TRBV7-9
TGTGCCAGCAGCTTAGAGGCTAGAACGAACACCGGGGAGCTGTTTTTT,CASSLEARTNTGELFF,.,TRBJ2-2,.,TRBV7-6
TGTGCCAGCAGCGCATCCGGGAGAAACACTGAAGCTTTCTTT,CASSASGRNTEAFF,.,TRBJ1-1,.,TRBV7-9
TGTGCCAGTAGTATATATCCAGGATTGAACACTGAAGCTTTCTTT,CASSIYPGLNTEAFF,.,TRBJ1-1,once,TRBV19
TGTGCCAGCAGCTCCTATCCACAGGACACAGATACGCAGTATTTT,CASSSYPQDTDTQYF,.,TRBJ2-3,once,TRBV11-2
TGCAGCGTATCGCCGCCGGGACTGGCCTACGAGCAGTACTTC,CSVSPPGLAYEQYF,.,TRBJ2-7,.,TRBV29-1
TGTGCCAGCAGCGAAACGGTCGGGGGTCTGGGGGCCAACGTCCTGACTTTC,CASSETVGGLGANVLTF,.,TRBJ2-6,.,TRBV7-8
TGCAGCGTTGAAGGTGGCAGGGTAGGCGCAGATACGCAGTATTTT,CSVEGGRVGADTQYF,.,TRBJ2-3,.,TRBV29-1
TGCGCCAGCAGCCAAGCGACAGGGCCCTATGGCTACACCTTC,CASSQATGPYGYTF,TRBD1,TRBJ1-2,.,TRBV4-1
TGCGCCAGCAGCCAAGGGTCGGACATACAGAACTATGGCTACACCTTC,CASSQGSDIQNYGYTF,.,TRBJ1-2,few,TRBV4-3
TGTGCCAGCAGCTCCGGTCGTCGAGAAGCTTTCTTT,CASSSGRREAFF,.,TRBJ1-1,.,TRBV7-6
TGTGCCACCAGCAGAGGGAGTGCAGGGAGGGAGACCCAGTACTTC,CATSRGSAGRETQYF,.,TRBJ2-5,few,TRBV15
TGTTCCAGCTCCTTGACAGCTGAAGCTTTCTTT,CSSSLTAEAFF,.,TRBJ1-1,.,TRBV7-9
TGTGCCAGCGTCACCGGGACAGGGTCCTACGAGCAGTACTTC,CASVTGTGSYEQYF,TRBD1,TRBJ2-7,once,TRBV6-1
TGTGCCAGCTCACCACCGTCTCGCACTCTCACTGAAGCTTTCTTT,CASSPPSRTLTEAFF,.,TRBJ1-1,few,TRBV18
TGTGCCAGCAGTTTATCGGCAGGCACCGTTGCCTACGAGCAGTACTTC,CASSLSAGTVAYEQYF,.,TRBJ2-7,.,TRBV27
TGTGCCAGCAGCACCGACAGAATGGGAGGGGAGACCCAGTACTTC,CASSTDRMGGETQYF,TRBD2,TRBJ2-5,.,TRBV5-8
TGTGCCTGCACCAGGGGTGGCTACACCTTC,CACTRGGYTF,.,TRBJ1-2,few,TRBV30
TGCGCCAGCAGCTTTCGACCTAGCGGGCCTCACGGAGAGACCCAGTACTTC,CASSFRPSGPHGETQYF,TRBD2,TRBJ2-5,.,TRBV5-1
TGTGCCTGGTCTAGCGGGAGAAAAGAGACCCAGTACTTC,CAWSSGRKETQYF,TRBD2,TRBJ2-5,.,TRBV30
TGTGCCAGCAGTCGACAACTTTCACCCCTCCACTTT,CASSRQLSPLHF,.,TRBJ1-6,.,TRBV6-1
TGTGCCAGCAGTGACGCGGGGGCCCGCTCCTACAATGAGCAGTTCTTC,CASSDAGARSYNEQFF,.,TRBJ2-1,.,TRBV25-1